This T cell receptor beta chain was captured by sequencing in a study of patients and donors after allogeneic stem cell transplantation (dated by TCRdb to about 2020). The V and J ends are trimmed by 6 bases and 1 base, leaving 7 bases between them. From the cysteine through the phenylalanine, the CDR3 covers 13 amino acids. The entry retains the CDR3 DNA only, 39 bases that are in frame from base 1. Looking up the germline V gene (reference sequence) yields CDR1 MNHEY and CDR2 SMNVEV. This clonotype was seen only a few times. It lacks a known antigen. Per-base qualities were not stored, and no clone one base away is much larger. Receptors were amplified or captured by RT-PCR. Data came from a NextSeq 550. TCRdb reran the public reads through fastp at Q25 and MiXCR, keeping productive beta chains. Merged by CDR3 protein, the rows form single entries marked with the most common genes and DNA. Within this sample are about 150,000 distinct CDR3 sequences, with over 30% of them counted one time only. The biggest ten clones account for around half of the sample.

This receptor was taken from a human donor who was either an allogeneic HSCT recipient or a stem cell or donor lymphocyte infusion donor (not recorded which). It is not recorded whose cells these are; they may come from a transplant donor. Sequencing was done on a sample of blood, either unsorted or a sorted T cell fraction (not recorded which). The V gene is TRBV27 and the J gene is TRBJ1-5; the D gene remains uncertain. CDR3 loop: CASSQKSNQPQHF. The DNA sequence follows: TGTGCCAGCAGCCAGAAGAGCAATCAGCCCCAGCATTTT.